These 17 T cell receptor beta chains originate from one sample sequenced in a study of CD8+CD57+ T cells in acquired aplastic anemia. CDR3 and TCR beta VDJ profiling relied on a genomic DNA template. MiXCR was run by TCRdb on the reads, yielding one entry per CDR3 protein. The data show 150,000 to 200,000 distinct CDR3 sequences, 70% to 80% seen once. It was patients with CD8+CD57+ cell expansion by flow cytometry who were chosen for sequencing. The sequenced material came from sorted CD4+, CD8+, or CD8+CD57+ T cells (not recorded which) from PBMCs. The receptor source for this set is a human donor with aplastic anemia.

The rearrangement joins TRBV29-1 to TRBJ2-5, with 8 bases lining up with TRBD1. V shed 6 bases, J shed 5 bases, and the junction held 11 bases outside the gene matches. Per the germline V gene, CDR1 is SQVTM and CDR2 is ANQGSEA. The CDR3 loop spans 14 amino acids. Here the CDR3 DNA reads TGCAGCGTCCTGAGATTGACAGGGGTCGAGACCCAGTACTTC. It yields the protein CSVLRLTGVETQYF.

This clonotype was seen a handful of times. The rearrangement links TRBV20-1 to TRBJ2-7; 8 bases align to TRBD1. The V and J ends lost 2 bases and 3 bases, in that order; junction bases with no gene match: 9. Germline CDR1 reads DFQATT; CDR2 reads SNEGSKA (reference sequence). This CDR3 comprises 15 residues. In DNA form, the CDR3 reads TGCAGTGCTAGAACAATGACAGGGGCATACTACGAGCAGTACTTC. Protein sequence: CSARTMTGAYYEQYF.

The chain is built from TRBV7-6 and TRBJ2-7; 8 bases align to TRBD1. The CDR3 is made up of 14 amino acids. The germline V gene encodes CDR1 SGHVS and CDR2 FNYEAQ. Germline trimming cut 5 bases from V and 5 bases from J; bases unmatched to any gene: 8. In DNA, the CDR3 is TGTGCCAGCAGCGCCCGGACAGGGTCCGACGAGCAGTACTTC. Residues: CASSARTGSDEQYF.

Of note for this clonotype: The junction shows a germline mismatch at one end, possibly a read error. The rearrangement links TRBV5-1 to TRBJ2-1; 7 bases match TRBD2. CDR1 is SGHRS and CDR2 is YFSETQ in the germline V gene. The CDR3 runs 16 residues. The CDR3 region has the DNA TGTGCCAGCAGCGGGCTAGCGGCAAGCTCCTACAATGAGCAGTTCTTC. It encodes CASSGLAASSYNEQFF.

This clonotype was picked up a small number of times. This chain joins TRBV7-3 and TRBJ2-7, with TRBD2 matching over 9 bases. Per germline, CDR1 SGHTA and CDR2 FQGTGA. With 1 base clipped from V and 5 bases from J, the junction kept 3 bases outside the gene matches. The CDR3 consists of 14 residues. The CDR3 here is CASSLSGLAHEQYF. The CDR3 DNA sequence: TGTGCCAGCAGCTTAAGCGGACTAGCGCACGAGCAGTACTTC.

V gene TRBV7-9 combines with J gene TRBJ2-5, with TRBD1 as a possible D gene (5 bases). CDR3 length equals 13 residues. Trimming cost V 3 bases and J 5 bases, with 10 bases left between them. CDR1 SEHNR and CDR2 FQNEAQ come from the germline V gene (reference sequence). The CDR3, as DNA: TGTGCCAGCAGCTTCACAGGAGCGGAGACCCAGTACTTC. Its translation: CASSFTGAETQYF.

The chain joins TRBV25-1 to TRBJ1-1; D uncertain. This CDR3 is 13 amino acids long. Germline V CDR1 and CDR2: MGHDK, SYGVNS. V shed 11 bases and J shed 7 bases, with 20 bases lying between them. The CDR3 sequence is CASKGGNSGEAFF. CDR3 bases: TGTGCCTCAAAAGGCGGAAATTCTGGTGAAGCTTTCTTT.

The genes are TRBV29-1 and TRBJ2-5; the match to TRBD1 covers 10 bases. V lost 8 bases and J lost 5; bases outside the gene matches: 8. The CDR3 covers 13 residues. CDR1 is SQVTM and CDR2 is ANQGSEA in the germline V gene. DNA for the CDR3: TGCAGCTTAAGACAGGGGGCTTTCGAGACCCAGTACTTC. Residues: CSLRQGAFETQYF. Variable domain in full (rest from reference TRBV29-1 and TRBJ2-5): SAVISQKPSRDICQRGTSLTIQCQVDSQVTMMFWYRQQPGQSLTLIATANQGSEATYESGFVIDKFPISRPNLTFSTLTVSNMSPEDSSIYLCSLRQGAFETQYFGPGTRLLVL.

The chain joins TRBV24-1 to TRBJ2-1; no clear D. Germline CDR1 is KGHDR and CDR2 is SFDVKD. This CDR3 has 13 amino acids. Trimming took 3 bases from V and 8 from J, leaving 10 bases between them. CDR3 DNA sequence: TGTGCCACCAGTGATCCAGGAAAGCATGAGCAGTTCTTC. Protein sequence: CATSDPGKHEQFF.

This rearrangement joins TRBV28 to TRBJ2-3, with a possible D match to TRBD1 (5 bases). Per germline, CDR1 MDHEN and CDR2 SYDVKM. V gave up 6 bases and J gave up 2 bases, with 12 bases separating them. This CDR3 contains 14 residues. CDR3 sequence reads: CASRGAGNTDTQYF. The CDR3 DNA reads TGTGCCAGCAGAGGGGCAGGGAACACAGATACGCAGTATTTT. Based on the CDR3 plus reference TRBV28 and TRBJ2-3, the full variable domain is DVKVTQSSRYLVKRTGEKVFLECVQDMDHENMFWYRQDPGLGLRLIYFSYDVKMKEKGDIPEGYSVSREKKERFSLILESASTNQTSMYLCASRGAGNTDTQYFGPGTRLTVL.

V gene TRBV29-1 combines with J gene TRBJ2-7; D remains unclear. The ends were cut back, 1 base at V and 5 bases at J, with 9 bases in the middle. This CDR3 region has 12 residues. From germline, CDR1 is SQVTM and CDR2 ANQGSEA. This CDR3 is CSVEGRFDEQYF. The CDR3 coding sequence is TGCAGCGTTGAAGGTCGTTTCGACGAGCAGTACTTC.

The genes are TRBV24-1 and TRBJ1-1; D not resolved. Germline loops: CDR1 KGHDR, CDR2 SFDVKD. The V end lost 12 bases, the J end lost 6 bases, and 13 bases lay between the germline ends. There are 11 residues in the CDR3. CDR3 in amino acids: CAPDSEAEAFF. In DNA form, the CDR3 reads TGTGCCCCCGATTCGGAAGCTGAAGCTTTCTTT.

The sample holds a few counts of this clonotype. This sequence joins TRBV24-1 and TRBJ1-2; TRBD1 agrees at 7 bases. Germline loops: CDR1 KGHDR, CDR2 SFDVKD. The CDR3 spans 13 residues. J lost 6 bases, V lost 4 bases, and 4 bases had no gene match. The CDR3 reads CATSETGWNGYTF. CDR3 nucleotides: TGTGCCACCAGTGAGACAGGGTGGAATGGCTACACCTTC.

This rearrangement joins TRBV2 to TRBJ2-1; TRBD2 agrees at 11 bases. V dropped 6 bases and J dropped 6; count of bases not matched to a gene: 4. Germline V gene sequence: CDR1 SNHLY, CDR2 FYNNEI. The CDR3 has 14 residues. CDR3 loop: CASRLAGGPNEQFF. The CDR3 DNA is TGTGCCAGCAGATTAGCGGGAGGGCCCAATGAGCAGTTCTTC.

V usage is TRBV2 and J usage is TRBJ1-2; D possibly corresponds to TRBD1 (6 bases). Trimming removed 5 bases from V and 4 bases from J, with 11 bases in between. The CDR3 runs 13 residues. Per the germline V gene, CDR1 is SNHLY and CDR2 is FYNNEI. The DNA for the CDR3 is TGTGCCAGCAGTTTAGAAGGGGGCTATGGCTACACCTTC. Its protein is CASSLEGGYGYTF.

The chain combines TRBV5-1 with TRBJ1-2; tentatively, D is TRBD1 (6 bases). Germline-derived CDR1 and CDR2 are SGHRS and YFSETQ. V was trimmed by 6 bases and J by 6 bases, leaving 9 bases between them. The CDR3 spans 11 residues. In DNA form, the CDR3 reads TGCGCCAGCACAGGGGCGGATGGCTACACCTTC. It yields the protein CASTGADGYTF.

The V gene is TRBV2, the J gene TRBJ2-7; the match to TRBD1 covers 8 bases. J gave up 5 bases and V 6 bases, and 9 bases lay outside the gene matches. This CDR3 spans 14 amino acids. Looked up from germline, CDR1 is SNHLY and CDR2 is FYNNEI. CDR3 residues: CASSFQGAGDEQYF. The CDR3 DNA reads as TGTGCCAGCAGCTTTCAGGGGGCTGGGGACGAGCAGTACTTC.